Ten or more counts support the clone carrying this T cell receptor (beta chain). V was pared by 3 bases and J by 3 bases, with 10 bases between. This CDR3 is 13 amino acids long. Germline CDR1 is DFQATT and CDR2 is SNEGSKA (reference sequence). Regarding time point: healthy volunteer bleed at 6 weeks. The template was total RNA from unfractionated whole blood. The library put unique molecular identifiers onto individual cDNA molecules. In the authors' methods: Ranging from roughly 23,224 to 750,000, TCR counts per sample had a median value of around 92,000. Each CDR3 protein is one row after TCRdb ran MiXCR on the RACE reads. What appears here as the V and J calls and clone size reflects TCRdb's work, not the paper's. The sample yields tens of thousands of distinct CDR3 sequences, 7% to 9% seen once. This sample is part of a study of human T cells and chemical hapten exposure. Study details: Minor volume differences among pooled libraries chiefly drove per-sample TCR yield variation.

V and J are TRBV20-1 and TRBJ2-3; D remains unclear. Material: whole blood. The receptor was derived from a male donor in good health. Some clones in this sample may be carry-over from other donors' samples. The CDR3 is CSASKGKTDTQYF. The CDR3 region has the DNA TGCAGTGCTAGTAAGGGAAAAACAGATACGCAGTATTTT.